The 2 T cell receptor beta chains below all came from one sample that was sequenced in a study of blood T cell repertoires in COVID-19. Some clones are missing from TCRdb's copy, which holds only in-frame ones; the method was immunoSEQ multiplex PCR. This table has 80,000 to 95,000 clones, around 85% appearing once. The sequenced sample consisted of peripheral blood. The receptors were gathered from a woman aged 80 or older with active or convalescent COVID-19.

CDR3 protein: CASSQVGSSGGTNEKLFF. As DNA, the CDR3 is TGTGCCAGCAGCCAAGTAGGGTCTTCGGGGGGAACTAATGAAAAACTGTTTTTT. V gene TRBV4-2 combines with J gene TRBJ1-4, with TRBD1 as a possible D gene (5 bases). V dropped 1 base and J dropped 1 base, with 16 bases sitting between them. In germline, CDR1 is LGHNA, CDR2 YNFKEQ. This CDR3 is built from 18 residues.

This chain uses TRBV5-1 with TRBJ2-2; D uncertain. Germline V gene sequence: CDR1 SGHRS, CDR2 YFSETQ. This CDR3 has 15 amino acids. Trimming left V 3 bases short and J 3 bases short, with 12 bases between. This CDR3 reads CASSSAQAYTGELFF. CDR3 bases: TGCGCCAGCAGCTCTGCGCAAGCTTACACCGGGGAGCTGTTTTTT.